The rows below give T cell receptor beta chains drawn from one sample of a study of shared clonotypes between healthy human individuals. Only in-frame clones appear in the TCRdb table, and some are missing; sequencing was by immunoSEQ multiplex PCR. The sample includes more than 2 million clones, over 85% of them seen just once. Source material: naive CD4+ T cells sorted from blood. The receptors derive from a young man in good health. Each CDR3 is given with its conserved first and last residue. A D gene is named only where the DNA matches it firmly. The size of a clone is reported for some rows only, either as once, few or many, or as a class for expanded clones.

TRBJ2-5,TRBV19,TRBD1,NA,TGTGCCAGTAGGGGACAGGGGCAATGGGAGACCCAGTACTTC,CASRGQGQWETQYF
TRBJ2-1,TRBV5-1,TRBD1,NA,TGCGCCAGCAGAGCGGGCAGGGGGCATGATGAGCAGTTCTTC,CASRAGRGHDEQFF
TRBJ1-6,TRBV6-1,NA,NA,TGTGCCAGCATCGAAACAGGGAAGGGACCCCTCCACTTT,CASIETGKGPLHF
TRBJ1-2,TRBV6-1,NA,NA,TGTGCCAGCAGACTACAGGGTACTAACTATGGCTACACCTTC,CASRLQGTNYGYTF
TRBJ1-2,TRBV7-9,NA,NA,TGTGCCAGCAGCTTAGTACAGCTCAGTGGCTACACCTTC,CASSLVQLSGYTF
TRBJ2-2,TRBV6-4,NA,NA,TGTGCCAGCAGCCGCCTTGGAGACACCGGGGAGCTGTTTTTT,CASSRLGDTGELFF
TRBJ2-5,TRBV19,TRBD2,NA,TGTGCCAGTAGTCTATCAGCGGGGGGGCCGGAGACCCAGTACTTC,CASSLSAGGPETQYF
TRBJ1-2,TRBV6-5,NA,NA,TGTGCCAGCAGTTACTCGAGATTGGGGGCCCTCTATGGCTACACCTTC,CASSYSRLGALYGYTF
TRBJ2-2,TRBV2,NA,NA,TGTGCCAGCAGTCGGAGGAACGGGGTGTTGGGGACCGGGGAGCTGTTTTTT,CASSRRNGVLGTGELFF
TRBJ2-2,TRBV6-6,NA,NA,TGTGCCAGCAGTTTTCAATTGGGGAGCACCGGGGAGCTGTTTTTT,CASSFQLGSTGELFF
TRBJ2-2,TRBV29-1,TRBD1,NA,TGCAGCGTTGAAGGACAGGGGGCTGTCGGGGAGCTGTTTTTT,CSVEGQGAVGELFF
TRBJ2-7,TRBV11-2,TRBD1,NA,TGTGCCAGCAGCTACCGACAGGGGCTTACTTACGAGCAGTACTTC,CASSYRQGLTYEQYF
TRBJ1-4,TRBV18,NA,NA,TGTGCCAGCTCACCCGGAGGGCGGGAAAAACTGTTTTTT,CASSPGGREKLFF
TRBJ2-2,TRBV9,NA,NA,TGTGCCAGCAGCCGAACCTCGAACACCGGGGAGCTGTTTTTT,CASSRTSNTGELFF
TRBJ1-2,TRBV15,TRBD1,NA,TGTGCCACCAGCAGAGATTGGACAGGGAGCGGCTACACCTTC,CATSRDWTGSGYTF
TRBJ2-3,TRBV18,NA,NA,TGTGCCAGCTCAACCGGGGCAACGTCTGATACGCAGTATTTT,CASSTGATSDTQYF
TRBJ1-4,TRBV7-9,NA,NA,TGTGCCAGCGGGACCGCCGGGGGAGAAAAACTGTTTTTT,CASGTAGGEKLFF
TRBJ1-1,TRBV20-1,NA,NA,TGCAGTGTTCACGGGGACACTGAAGCTTTCTTT,CSVHGDTEAFF
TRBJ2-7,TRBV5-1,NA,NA,TGCGCCAGCAGCTTGGGTCAGTACGAGCAGTACTTC,CASSLGQYEQYF
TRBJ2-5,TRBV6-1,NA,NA,TGTGCCAGCACTGGGGTAACCAAAGAGACCCAGTACTTC,CASTGVTKETQYF
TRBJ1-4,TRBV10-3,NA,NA,TGTGCCATCAGTGCTGACACTGCAACTAATGAAAAACTGTTTTTT,CAISADTATNEKLFF
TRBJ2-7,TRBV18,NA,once,TGTGCCAGCTCACCTAATCCTCAGGGCTACGAGCAGTACTTC,CASSPNPQGYEQYF
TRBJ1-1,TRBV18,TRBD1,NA,TGTGCCAGCTCAACACAGGGGCTGGACACTGAAGCTTTCTTT,CASSTQGLDTEAFF
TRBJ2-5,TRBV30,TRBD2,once,TGTGCCTGGAGCGCCATGGGGGGGGTACAAGAGACCCAGTACTTC,CAWSAMGGVQETQYF
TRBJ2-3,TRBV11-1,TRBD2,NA,TGTGCCAGCAGCTTAGTAGCGGGGGCAGATACGCAGTATTTT,CASSLVAGADTQYF
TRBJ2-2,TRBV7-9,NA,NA,TGTGCCAGCATTCTAGAACAGGGTTACACCGGGGAGCTGTTTTTT,CASILEQGYTGELFF
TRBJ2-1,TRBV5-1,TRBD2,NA,TGCGCCAGCAGCTTGGAAAATAGCGGGAGTTCAAATGAGCAGTTCTTC,CASSLENSGSSNEQFF
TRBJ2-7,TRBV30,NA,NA,TGTGCCTGGAGTGACAACGGGGACGAGCAGTACTTC,CAWSDNGDEQYF
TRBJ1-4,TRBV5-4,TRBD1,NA,TGTGCCAGCAGGTCGGACAGGTGGAATGAAAAACTGTTTTTT,CASRSDRWNEKLFF
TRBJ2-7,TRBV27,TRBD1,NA,TGTGCCAGCAGAGGCCAGGGGGCCTCCTACGAGCAGTACTTC,CASRGQGASYEQYF
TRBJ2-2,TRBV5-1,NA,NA,TGCGCCAGCAATCCGGTCGGCACCGGGGAGCTGTTTTTT,CASNPVGTGELFF
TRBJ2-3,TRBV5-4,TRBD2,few,TGTGCCAGCAGCACAGCGGGAGGGACAGATACGCAGTATTTT,CASSTAGGTDTQYF
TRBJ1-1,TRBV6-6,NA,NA,TGTGCCAGCAGTTCCCAAGGGACTGAAGCTTTCTTT,CASSSQGTEAFF
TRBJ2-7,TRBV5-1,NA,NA,TGCGCCAGCAGCTTGCAGGGGCCGGCCTACGAGCAGTACTTC,CASSLQGPAYEQYF
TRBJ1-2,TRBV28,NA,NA,TGTGCCAGCACTGCAGGGCCCTTTTATGGCTACACCTTC,CASTAGPFYGYTF
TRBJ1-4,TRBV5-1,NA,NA,TGCGCCAGCAGCCCCCAGGGAGTGAGTAATGAAAAACTGTTTTTT,CASSPQGVSNEKLFF
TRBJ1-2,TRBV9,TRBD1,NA,TGTGCCAGCAGCGGGTGGGACAGGGGGCATGATGGCTACACCTTC,CASSGWDRGHDGYTF
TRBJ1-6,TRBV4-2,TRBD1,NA,TGTGCCAGCAGCCAAGATATGGACAGGGTGGTTTATTCACCCCTCCACTTT,CASSQDMDRVVYSPLHF
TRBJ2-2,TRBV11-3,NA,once,TGTGCCAGCAGCTTAGATGGCTCCTACACCGGGGAGCTGTTTTTT,CASSLDGSYTGELFF
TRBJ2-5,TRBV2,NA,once,TGTGCCAGCACCACGGGGTCCCGGGGAGAGACCCAGTACTTC,CASTTGSRGETQYF
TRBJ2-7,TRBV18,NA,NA,TGTGCCAGCCCACCAGGGACCGACTACGAGCAGTACTTC,CASPPGTDYEQYF
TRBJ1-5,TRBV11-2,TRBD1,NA,TGTGCCAGCAGCTGGGGGGGACAGGGTGCGAGCAATCAGCCCCAGCATTTT,CASSWGGQGASNQPQHF
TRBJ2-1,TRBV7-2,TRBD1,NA,TGTGCCAGCGCGGTCAGGGGACAGACGTACAATGAGCAGTTCTTC,CASAVRGQTYNEQFF
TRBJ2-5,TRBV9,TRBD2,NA,TGTGCCAGCAGCGTAGGAATGGCTAGCGGACAAGAGACCCAGTACTTC,CASSVGMASGQETQYF
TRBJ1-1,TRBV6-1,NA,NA,TGTGCCAGCTTGATGAACACTGAAGCTTTCTTT,CASLMNTEAFF
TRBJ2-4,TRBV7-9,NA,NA,TGTGCCAGCAGCGACTCCACGACTTTAGCCAAAAACATTCAGTACTTC,CASSDSTTLAKNIQYF
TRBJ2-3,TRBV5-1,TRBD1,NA,TGCGCCAGCAGCTTACGGACAGGAGGCGCAGATACGCAGTATTTT,CASSLRTGGADTQYF
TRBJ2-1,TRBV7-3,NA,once,TGTGCCAGCAGCTCACAGGGAAGTTACAATGAGCAGTTCTTC,CASSSQGSYNEQFF
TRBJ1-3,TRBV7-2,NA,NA,TGTGCCAGCAGCTTATTTGGGGCGCGGGCTGGAAACACCATATATTTT,CASSLFGARAGNTIYF
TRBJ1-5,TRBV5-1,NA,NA,TGCGCCAGCAGCTTGGTGCAGTCAGGGCCTAATCAGCCCCAGCATTTT,CASSLVQSGPNQPQHF
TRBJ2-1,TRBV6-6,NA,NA,TGTGCCAGCAGTCGGACAGACTACAATGAGCAGTTCTTC,CASSRTDYNEQFF